The rows below give T cell receptor beta chains drawn from one sample of a study of cytomegalovirus exposure and HLA in healthy donors. The method was immunoSEQ multiplex PCR; TCRdb's version includes in-frame clones alone and lacks a portion of them. The sample consists of around 220,000 clones, around 90% of them appearing once. The sample consisted of PBMCs. The receptor source for this set is a woman under 30 in good health and CMV-seronegative. The CDR3 runs from the conserved cysteine through the conserved F or W. Each record gives: D gene, J gene, CDR3 length, V gene, clone size, CDR3 DNA, CDR3 protein. A D gene is named only where the DNA matches it firmly. Only some rows state a clone size, as once, few, many or a class for expanded clones.

>.|TRBJ1-2|12|TRBV19|.
TGTGCCAGTAGTCTGCGATTTTATGGCTACACCTTC
CASSLRFYGYTF
>.|TRBJ1-2|15|TRBV5-1|few
TGCGCCAGCAGCTATAATCAGGTTTCGGTCTATGGCTACACCTTC
CASSYNQVSVYGYTF
>.|TRBJ2-1|17|TRBV4-1|.
TGCGCCAGCAGCTCAAGGGGTAGACTAGGCATTAACAATGAGCAGTTCTTC
CASSSRGRLGINNEQFF
>.|TRBJ2-5|16|TRBV5-1|.
TGCGCCAGCAGCTCATATCGCCGGAGGGGACAAGAGACCCAGTACTTC
CASSSYRRRGQETQYF
>TRBD2|TRBJ2-1|18|TRBV9|once
TGTGCCAGCAGCTTCCCCCCAGTCCTAGCGGGAGGGAGCAATGAGCAGTTCTTC
CASSFPPVLAGGSNEQFF
>TRBD1|TRBJ2-7|15|TRBV28|.
TGTGCCGGATCCGCCAGGGACAGGGCCTTCCACGAGCAGTACTTC
CAGSARDRAFHEQYF
>.|TRBJ1-5|14|TRBV15|few
TGTGCCACCAGCAGGTGGGGGGGCAATCAGCCCCAGCATTTT
CATSRWGGNQPQHF
>.|TRBJ1-2|15|TRBV6-5|.
TGTGCCAGCAGTTACGCCGCCGGCCAGGGGAGAGGCTACACCTTC
CASSYAAGQGRGYTF
>.|TRBJ2-4|12|TRBV2|.
TGTGCCAGCACTCTAGCCAAAAACATTCAGTACTTC
CASTLAKNIQYF
>TRBD1|TRBJ2-5|15|TRBV27|.
TGTGCCAGCAGCTTGGGACAGGGCCGTCTGGAGACCCAGTACTTC
CASSLGQGRLETQYF
>TRBD1|TRBJ1-2|15|TRBV9|.
TGTGCCAGCAGCGTAGGAGGAGGGGGCGCCTATGGCTACACCTTC
CASSVGGGGAYGYTF
>.|TRBJ2-5|14|TRBV4-1|.
TGCGCCAGCAGCCAATCGTCGTACCAAGAGACCCAGTACTTC
CASSQSSYQETQYF
>.|TRBJ2-3|14|TRBV19|.
TGTGCCAGTAGTCCTTTACAGGGAACAGATACGCAGTATTTT
CASSPLQGTDTQYF
>.|TRBJ2-7|17|TRBV5-6|.
TGTGCCAGCAGCTTGAGTTTGGGGGACTTAAGTTCCTACGAGCAGTACTTC
CASSLSLGDLSSYEQYF
>TRBD1|TRBJ1-2|14|TRBV9|.
TGTGCCAGCAAAAGGGACAGGGGTAGTTATGGCTACACCTTC
CASKRDRGSYGYTF
>TRBD1|TRBJ1-4|15|TRBV5-1|.
TGCGCCAGCAGCTTGGGACAGGGGTGGAGTGAAAAACTGTTTTTT
CASSLGQGWSEKLFF
>.|TRBJ1-2|14|TRBV28|.
TGTGCCAGCAGTTTATCGGGACTTAACTATGGCTACACCTTC
CASSLSGLNYGYTF
>.|TRBJ2-5|12|TRBV6-6|.
TGTGCCAGCAGTTACCCCAGAGAGACCCAGTACTTC
CASSYPRETQYF
>TRBD1|TRBJ1-5|13|TRBV28|.
TGTGCCAGCGGCTCCTACAGGGGTCAGCCCCAGCATTTT
CASGSYRGQPQHF
>TRBD1|TRBJ2-7|14|TRBV2|.
TGTGCCAGCAGAGAGAGACAGGGGGGTAGCGAGCAGTACTTC
CASRERQGGSEQYF
>.|TRBJ2-7|14|TRBV7-9|few
TGTGCCAGCAGCTTAGGAGGCAGGGCCTACGAGCAGTACTTC
CASSLGGRAYEQYF
>TRBD1|TRBJ2-7|16|TRBV27|once
TGTGCCAGCAGTCTCACGGACAGGGGGTTCTGGTACGAGCAGTACTTC
CASSLTDRGFWYEQYF
>.|TRBJ2-7|12|TRBV6-6|.
TGTGCCAGCAGTTACCCCGCCTACGAGCAGTACTTC
CASSYPAYEQYF
>TRBD1|TRBJ2-2|14|TRBV5-1|.
TGCGCCAGCAGCGCGGGACAGGGGGGCGGGGAGCTGTTTTTT
CASSAGQGGGELFF
>TRBD1|TRBJ2-7|20|TRBV5-1|once
TGCGCCAGCAGCTTGGCCCCAAAGGCCGGGACAGGAAGCTTCAACTACGAGCAGTACTTC
CASSLAPKAGTGSFNYEQYF
>.|TRBJ2-1|12|TRBV19|.
TGTGCCAGTAGTATCAGTTACAATGAGCAGTTCTTC
CASSISYNEQFF
>.|TRBJ2-7|17|TRBV2|.
TGTGCCAGCAGTGTTCCAACCAATGGACAGACTCGTGGGGAGCAGTACTTC
CASSVPTNGQTRGEQYF
>TRBD1|TRBJ2-3|17|TRBV19|.
TGTGCCAGTAGTATATTCGGGACAGGGGTCGGGGCAGATACGCAGTATTTT
CASSIFGTGVGADTQYF
>TRBD2|TRBJ2-1|15|TRBV7-6|.
TGTGCCAGCAGCATAGGGGAGGGTTGGATGGGTGGGCAGTTCTTC
CASSIGEGWMGGQFF
>.|TRBJ2-5|14|TRBV7-6|.
TGTGCCAGCAGCGTCCGCGTTAATCAAGAGACCCAGTACTTC
CASSVRVNQETQYF
>TRBD1|TRBJ1-1|14|TRBV7-3|.
TGTGCCAGTTCCGGGACAGGGGTATTCACTGAAGCTTTCTTT
CASSGTGVFTEAFF
>.|TRBJ2-7|13|TRBV10-3|.
TGTGCCAACCGCCCGGGTTCCTCCTACGAGCAGTACTTC
CANRPGSSYEQYF
>TRBD1|TRBJ2-3|16|TRBV19|.
TGTGCCAGTAGTATCTTGGCGGGACAGGGACCGGATACGCAGTATTTT
CASSILAGQGPDTQYF
>TRBD1|TRBJ1-4|15|TRBV30|.
TGTGCCTGGAAGACCCCGGAGACAGGGGTTGAAAAACTGTTTTTT
CAWKTPETGVEKLFF
>.|TRBJ2-7|14|TRBV5-6|.
TGTGCCAGCAGCTTGGCCCGAGTGACCTACGAGCAGTACTTC
CASSLARVTYEQYF
>TRBD2|TRBJ2-7|11|TRBV25-1|once
TGTGCCAGCAGTGGCGGGGGCGAGCAGTACTTC
CASSGGGEQYF
>.|TRBJ2-7|15|TRBV2|.
TGTGCCAGCAGTCGCTCTATAGGACAGACCTACGAGCAGTACTTC
CASSRSIGQTYEQYF
>.|TRBJ1-2|16|TRBV27|.
TGTGCCAGCAGAATTCCCGGGGCCGGGCGGGGCTATGGCTACACCTTC
CASRIPGAGRGYGYTF
>.|TRBJ2-7|11|TRBV28|.
TGTGCCAGCCACGGCGGGGACGAGCAGTACTTC
CASHGGDEQYF
>TRBD2|TRBJ2-1|15|TRBV5-6|.
TGTGCCAGCAGCTGGGAAGAAGCGGGAGACAATGAGCAGTTCTTC
CASSWEEAGDNEQFF
>.|TRBJ2-2|17|TRBV28|.
TGTGCCAGCACCTCCTCTCCGGGACAACTGAACACCGGGGAGCTGTTTTTT
CASTSSPGQLNTGELFF
>TRBD2|TRBJ2-1|15|TRBV7-2|.
TGTGCCAGCAGCGTTCCTAGCGGGAGTTCGGCTGAGCAGTTCTTC
CASSVPSGSSAEQFF
>.|TRBJ2-3|14|TRBV10-1|.
TGCGCCAGCAGTGTGGGGGGGGCCACAGATACGCAGTATTTT
CASSVGGATDTQYF
>TRBD1|TRBJ2-7|16|TRBV4-3|.
TGCGCCAGCAGCCAAGATCGAGGGGGCGAATCGTACGAGCAGTACTTC
CASSQDRGGESYEQYF
>TRBD2|TRBJ2-1|14|TRBV6-5|once
TGTGCCAGCAGTCGAGGGACTAGAGGCGGTGAGCAGTTCTTC
CASSRGTRGGEQFF
>TRBD1|TRBJ1-5|16|TRBV19|.
TGTGCCAGCTACCCTCGACAGGGGGTTTCCAATCAGCCCCAGCATTTT
CASYPRQGVSNQPQHF
>TRBD2|TRBJ2-1|11|TRBV29-1|.
TGCAGCGTCGGCCCGGGAGGTGAGCAGTTCTTC
CSVGPGGEQFF
>TRBD1|TRBJ1-1|16|TRBV19|.
TGTGCCAGTAGTATTATCTCCGACAGGGGGCTCACTGAAGCTTTCTTT
CASSIISDRGLTEAFF
>TRBD1|TRBJ1-2|13|TRBV28|.
TGTGCCAGCAGTTTTTCTACAGGGGGTGGCTACACCTTC
CASSFSTGGGYTF